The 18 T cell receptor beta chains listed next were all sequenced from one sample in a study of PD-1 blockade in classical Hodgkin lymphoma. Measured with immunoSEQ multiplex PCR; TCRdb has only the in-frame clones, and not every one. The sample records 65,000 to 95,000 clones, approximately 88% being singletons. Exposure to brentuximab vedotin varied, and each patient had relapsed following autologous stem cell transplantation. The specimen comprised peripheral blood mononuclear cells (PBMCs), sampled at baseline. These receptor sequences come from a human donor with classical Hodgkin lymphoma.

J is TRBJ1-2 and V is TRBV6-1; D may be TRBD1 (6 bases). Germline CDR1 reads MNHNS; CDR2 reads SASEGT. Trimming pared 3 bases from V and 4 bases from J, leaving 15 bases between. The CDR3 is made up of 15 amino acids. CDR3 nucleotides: TGTGCCAGCAGTGATCTTACAGGGCCCCTCTATGGCTACACCTTC. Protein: CASSDLTGPLYGYTF.

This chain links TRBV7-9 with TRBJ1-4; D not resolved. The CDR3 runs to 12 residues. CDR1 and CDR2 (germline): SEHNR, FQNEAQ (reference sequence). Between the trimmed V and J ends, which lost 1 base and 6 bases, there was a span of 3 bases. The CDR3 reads CASSLEYEKLFF. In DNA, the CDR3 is TGTGCCAGCAGCTTAGAGTATGAAAAACTGTTTTTT. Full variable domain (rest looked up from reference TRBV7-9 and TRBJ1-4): DTGVSQNPRHKITKRGQNVTFRCDPISEHNRLYWYRQTLGQGPEFLTYFQNEAQLEKSRLLSDRFSAERPKGSFSTLEIQRTEQGDSAMYLCASSLEYEKLFFGSGTQLSVL.

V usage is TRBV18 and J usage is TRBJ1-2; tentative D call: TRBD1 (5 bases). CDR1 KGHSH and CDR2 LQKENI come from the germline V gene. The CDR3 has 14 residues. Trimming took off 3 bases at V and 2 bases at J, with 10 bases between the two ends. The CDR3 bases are TGTGCCAGCTCACCGGCCGGGGGGAACTATGGCTACACCTTC. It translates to CASSPAGGNYGYTF.

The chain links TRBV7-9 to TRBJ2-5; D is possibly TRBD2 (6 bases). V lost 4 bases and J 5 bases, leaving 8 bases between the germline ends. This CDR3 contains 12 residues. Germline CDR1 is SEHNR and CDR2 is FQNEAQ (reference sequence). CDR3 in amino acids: CASSSRGETQYF. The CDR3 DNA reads TGTGCCAGCAGCTCTCGGGGGGAGACCCAGTACTTC. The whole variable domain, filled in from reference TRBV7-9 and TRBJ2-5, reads DTGVSQNPRHKITKRGQNVTFRCDPISEHNRLYWYRQTLGQGPEFLTYFQNEAQLEKSRLLSDRFSAERPKGSFSTLEIQRTEQGDSAMYLCASSSRGETQYFGPGTRLLVL.

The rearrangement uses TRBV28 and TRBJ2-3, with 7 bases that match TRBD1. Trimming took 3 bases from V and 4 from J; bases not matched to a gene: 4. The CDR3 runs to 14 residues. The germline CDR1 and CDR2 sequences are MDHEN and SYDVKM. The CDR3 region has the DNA TGTGCCAGCAGTTTCGGACAGGACGCAGATACGCAGTATTTT. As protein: CASSFGQDADTQYF.

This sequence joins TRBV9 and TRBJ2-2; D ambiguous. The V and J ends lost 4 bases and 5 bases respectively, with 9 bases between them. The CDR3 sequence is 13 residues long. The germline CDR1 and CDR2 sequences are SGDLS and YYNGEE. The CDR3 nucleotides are TGTGCCAGCAGCCTCTGGGCGACCGGGGAGCTGTTTTTT. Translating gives CASSLWATGELFF.

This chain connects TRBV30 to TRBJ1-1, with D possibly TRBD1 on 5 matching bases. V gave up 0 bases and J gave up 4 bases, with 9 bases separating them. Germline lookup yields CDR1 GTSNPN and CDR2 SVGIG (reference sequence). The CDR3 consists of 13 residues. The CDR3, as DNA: TGTGCCTGGAGTGTACAGGCGTCCACTGAAGCTTTCTTT. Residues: CAWSVQASTEAFF.

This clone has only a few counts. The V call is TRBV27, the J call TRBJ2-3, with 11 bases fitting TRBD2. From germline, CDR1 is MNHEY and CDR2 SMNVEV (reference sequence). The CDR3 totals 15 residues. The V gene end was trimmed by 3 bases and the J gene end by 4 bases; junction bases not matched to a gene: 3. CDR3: CASSFLAGGSDTQYF. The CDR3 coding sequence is TGTGCCAGCAGTTTTCTAGCGGGAGGTTCAGATACGCAGTATTTT.

CDR3 coding DNA: TGTGCCACCAGCAGTTACGGGGACACTGAAGCTTTCTTT. It is translated as CATSSYGDTEAFF. The genes are TRBV15 and TRBJ1-1; D is ambiguous. The CDR3 extends over 13 amino acids. Germline CDR1 LNHNV, CDR2 YYDKDF (reference sequence). Trimming cost V 3 bases and J 3 bases, with 8 bases left between them.

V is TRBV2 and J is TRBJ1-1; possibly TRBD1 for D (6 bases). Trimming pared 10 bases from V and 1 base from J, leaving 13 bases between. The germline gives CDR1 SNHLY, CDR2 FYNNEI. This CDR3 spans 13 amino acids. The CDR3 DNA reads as TGTGCCACCCGACAGGAAACGAACACTGAAGCTTTCTTT. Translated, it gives CATRQETNTEAFF.

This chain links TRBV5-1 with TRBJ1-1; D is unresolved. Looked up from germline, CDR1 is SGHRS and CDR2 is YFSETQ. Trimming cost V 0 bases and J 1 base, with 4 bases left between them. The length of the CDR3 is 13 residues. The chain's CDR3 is CASSLDANTEAFF. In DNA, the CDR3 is TGCGCCAGCAGCTTGGACGCGAACACTGAAGCTTTCTTT. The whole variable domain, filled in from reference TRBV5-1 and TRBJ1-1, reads KAGVTQTPRYLIKTRGQQVTLSCSPISGHRSVSWYQQTPGQGLQFLFEYFSETQRNKGNFPGRFSGRQFSNSRSEMNVSTLELGDSALYLCASSLDANTEAFFGQGTRLTVV.

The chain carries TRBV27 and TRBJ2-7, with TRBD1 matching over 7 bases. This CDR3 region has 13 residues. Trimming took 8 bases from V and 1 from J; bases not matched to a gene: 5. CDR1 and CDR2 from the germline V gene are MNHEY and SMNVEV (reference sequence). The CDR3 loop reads CASSPGQSYEQYF. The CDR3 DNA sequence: TGTGCCAGCTCACCGGGACAGTCCTACGAGCAGTACTTC.

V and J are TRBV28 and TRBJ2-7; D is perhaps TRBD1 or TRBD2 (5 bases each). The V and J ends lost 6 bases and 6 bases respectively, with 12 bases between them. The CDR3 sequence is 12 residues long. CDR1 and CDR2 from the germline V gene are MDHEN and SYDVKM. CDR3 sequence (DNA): TGTGCCAGCAGCTGGGACGTAAGCGAGCAGTACTTC. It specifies CASSWDVSEQYF. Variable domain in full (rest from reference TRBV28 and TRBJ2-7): DVKVTQSSRYLVKRTGEKVFLECVQDMDHENMFWYRQDPGLGLRLIYFSYDVKMKEKGDIPEGYSVSREKKERFSLILESASTNQTSMYLCASSWDVSEQYFGPGTRLTVT.

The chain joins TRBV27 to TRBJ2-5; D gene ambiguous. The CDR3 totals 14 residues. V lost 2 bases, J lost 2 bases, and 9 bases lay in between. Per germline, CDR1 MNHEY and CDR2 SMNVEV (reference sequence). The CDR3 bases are TGTGCCAGCAGTTTAACCCCGTTTCAAGAGACCCAGTACTTC. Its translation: CASSLTPFQETQYF.

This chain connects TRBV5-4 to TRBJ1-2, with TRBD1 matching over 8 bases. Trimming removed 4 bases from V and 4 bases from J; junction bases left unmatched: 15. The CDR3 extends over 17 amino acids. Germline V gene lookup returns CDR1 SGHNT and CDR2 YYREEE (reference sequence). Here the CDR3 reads CASSPRGAGGAFYGYTF. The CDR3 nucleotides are TGTGCCAGCAGCCCCCGGGGGGCAGGGGGCGCCTTCTATGGCTACACCTTC. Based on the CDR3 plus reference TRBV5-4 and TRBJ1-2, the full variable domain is ETGVTQSPTHLIKTRGQQVTLRCSSQSGHNTVSWYQQALGQGPQFIFQYYREEENGRGNFPPRFSGLQFPNYSSELNVNALELDDSALYLCASSPRGAGGAFYGYTFGSGTRLTVV.

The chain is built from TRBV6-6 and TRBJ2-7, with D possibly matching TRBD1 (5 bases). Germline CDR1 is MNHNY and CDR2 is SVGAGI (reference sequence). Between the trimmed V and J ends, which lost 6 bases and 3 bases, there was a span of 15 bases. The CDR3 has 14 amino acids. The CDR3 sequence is CASRRTPADYEQYF. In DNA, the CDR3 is TGTGCCAGCAGACGGACACCGGCAGACTACGAGCAGTACTTC.

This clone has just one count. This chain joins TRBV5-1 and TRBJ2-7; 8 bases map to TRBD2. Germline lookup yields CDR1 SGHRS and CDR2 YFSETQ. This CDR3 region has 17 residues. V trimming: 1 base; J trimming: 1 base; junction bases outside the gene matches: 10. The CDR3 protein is CASSLSTGGPGSYEQYF. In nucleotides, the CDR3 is TGCGCCAGCAGCTTGTCGACGGGAGGGCCGGGGTCCTACGAGCAGTACTTC.

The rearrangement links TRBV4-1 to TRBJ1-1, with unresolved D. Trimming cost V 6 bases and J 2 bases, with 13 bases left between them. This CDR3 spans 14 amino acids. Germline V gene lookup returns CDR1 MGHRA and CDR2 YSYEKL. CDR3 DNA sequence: TGCGCCAGCAGACTCGAGGGATTTAACACTGAAGCTTTCTTT. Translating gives CASRLEGFNTEAFF.